The T cell receptor (beta chain) described here comes from a study of T-cell memory formation after mild COVID-19. Trimming took 2 bases from V and 4 from J, leaving 14 bases between them. Looked up from germline, CDR1 is SGHTA and CDR2 is FQGNSA. CDR3 length: 15 residues. TCRdb re-called the 5' RACE reads through MiXCR, storing one row per CDR3 protein. The sample carries about 180,000 distinct CDR3 sequences, around 15% recorded once. The TCR sequence derives from an adult woman who had mild COVID-19 (a few samples of this study predate the infection). Cell type and time point are not known. The sample consisted of PBMCs or a T cell subset sorted from them (not recorded which). V usage is TRBV7-2 and J usage is TRBJ2-5; D is perhaps TRBD1 (5 bases). The CDR3 nucleotides read TGTGCCAGCAGCTTACGCGCAGGGAATATAGAGACCCAGTACTTC. This codes for CASSLRAGNIETQYF.